Each of the 10 T cell receptor beta chains below was sequenced from the same sample in a study of OX40 agonist ivuxolimab in advanced cancers. TCRdb keeps only in-frame clones here, not all; method: immunoSEQ multiplex PCR. The sample carries 30,000 to 35,000 clones, roughly nine tenths recorded once. Sequences were derived from CD4+ or CD8+ T cells sorted from blood, sampled in a trial of the OX40 agonist ivuxolimab. Source of these receptors: an adult with an advanced solid tumor such as melanoma, head and neck, liver or kidney cancer.

The sample holds a few counts of this clone. The rearrangement links TRBV5-1 to TRBJ2-7; 7 bases are a match to TRBD2. V dropped 6 bases and J dropped 6; count of bases not matched to a gene: 6. Germline V gives CDR1 SGHRS, CDR2 YFSETQ. The CDR3 sequence is 12 residues long. CDR3 loop: CASTGEGLEQYF. CDR3 bases: TGCGCCAGCACGGGGGAGGGCCTCGAGCAGTACTTC. Variable domain in full (rest from reference TRBV5-1 and TRBJ2-7): KAGVTQTPRYLIKTRGQQVTLSCSPISGHRSVSWYQQTPGQGLQFLFEYFSETQRNKGNFPGRFSGRQFSNSRSEMNVSTLELGDSALYLCASTGEGLEQYFGPGTRLTVT.

The V call is TRBV5-1, the J call TRBJ1-1; the D gene is possibly TRBD1 (5 bases). This CDR3 is 13 amino acids long. Germline V gene data show CDR1 as SGHRS and CDR2 as YFSETQ. V dropped 0 bases and J dropped 7 bases, with 10 bases sitting between them. CDR3 bases: TGCGCCAGCAGCTTGGGCGGGGGATATGAAGCTTTCTTT. It is translated as CASSLGGGYEAFF. Together with reference TRBV5-1 and TRBJ1-1, the CDR3 gives the full variable domain: KAGVTQTPRYLIKTRGQQVTLSCSPISGHRSVSWYQQTPGQGLQFLFEYFSETQRNKGNFPGRFSGRQFSNSRSEMNVSTLELGDSALYLCASSLGGGYEAFFGQGTRLTVV.

This chain joins TRBV29-1 and TRBJ2-6, with D possibly TRBD1 on 6 matching bases. The CDR3 totals 16 residues. Trimming shortened V by 7 bases and J by 2 bases, and 18 bases separated the two germline ends. CDR1 is SQVTM and CDR2 is ANQGSEA in the germline V gene. CDR3 residues: CSALTQGPTGANVLTF. The CDR3 DNA is TGCAGCGCACTAACACAGGGACCCACTGGGGCCAACGTCCTGACTTTC.

The V gene is TRBV15, the J gene TRBJ1-4; 7 positions agree with TRBD1. Looked up from germline, CDR1 is LNHNV and CDR2 is YYDKDF (reference sequence). With 3 bases clipped from V and 8 bases from J, the junction kept 9 bases outside the gene matches. CDR3 length equals 15 residues. The CDR3 DNA follows: TGTGCCACCAGCAGTCCAACAGGGGTTAGGGAAAAACTGTTTTTT. Its protein product is CATSSPTGVREKLFF.

In its sample, this clone was seen a few times. The V call is TRBV15, the J call TRBJ1-5, with 8 nucleotides matching TRBD1. With V trimmed by 0 bases and J by 3 bases, 1 base remained unmatched. The germline V gene encodes CDR1 LNHNV and CDR2 YYDKDF (reference sequence). This CDR3 is built from 15 residues. The CDR3 DNA reads TGTGCCACCAGCAGAGAGGACAGGGACAATCAGCCCCAGCATTTT. This translates into CATSREDRDNQPQHF. The whole variable domain, remainder taken from reference TRBV15 and TRBJ1-5, is DAMVIQNPRYQVTQFGKPVTLSCSQTLNHNVMYWYQQKSSQAPKLLFHYYDKDFNNEADTPDNFQSRRPNTSFCFLDIRSPGLGDTAMYLCATSREDRDNQPQHFGDGTRLSIL.

This rearrangement joins TRBV7-9 to TRBJ2-2; 15 bases match TRBD2. This CDR3 has 17 residues. The germline gives CDR1 SEHNR, CDR2 FQNEAQ (reference sequence). V shed 5 bases, J shed 6 bases, and the junction held 7 bases outside the gene matches. The CDR3 is CASSPRTSGRAAGELFF. In DNA form, the CDR3 reads TGTGCCAGCAGCCCAAGGACTAGCGGGAGGGCGGCCGGGGAGCTGTTTTTT.

The chain combines TRBV19 with TRBJ2-7; 13 positions agree with TRBD2. Trimming removed 6 bases from V and 4 bases from J; junction bases left unmatched: 6. The CDR3 is made up of 15 amino acids. In germline, CDR1 is LNHDA, CDR2 SQIVND (reference sequence). CDR3 coding DNA: TGTGCCAGTAGCCCAGTACTAGCGGGAGGGTACGAGCAGTACTTC. This sequence encodes CASSPVLAGGYEQYF.

This chain uses TRBV28 with TRBJ2-3; 9 bases are shared with TRBD2. CDR1 MDHEN and CDR2 SYDVKM come from the germline V gene. Germline trimming cut 6 bases from V and 6 bases from J; bases unmatched to any gene: 19. CDR3 length: 18 residues. DNA for the CDR3: TGTGCCAGCAGCCCCCTAACTAGCGGGTGGGACCCGGAGGATACGCAGTATTTT. Translating gives CASSPLTSGWDPEDTQYF.

This chain uses TRBV6-5 with TRBJ2-1; TRBD2 is a possible D gene (7 bases). The CDR3 extends over 15 amino acids. Trimming left V 6 bases short and J 9 bases short, with 21 bases between. Germline lookup yields CDR1 MNHEY and CDR2 SVGAGI. The CDR3 spells CASSLTSSGGGEQFF. The CDR3, as DNA: TGTGCCAGCAGCCTAACGTCCTCGGGGGGCGGTGAGCAGTTCTTC.

This clone was observed a few times. The J gene is TRBJ2-1, the V gene TRBV27; D ambiguous. Germline values: CDR1 MNHEY, CDR2 SMNVEV (reference sequence). Trimming cost V 1 base and J 9 bases, with 4 bases left between them. The CDR3 extends over 11 amino acids. The CDR3, as DNA: TGTGCCAGCAGTTTATACGGTGAGCAGTTCTTC. Its protein product is CASSLYGEQFF.